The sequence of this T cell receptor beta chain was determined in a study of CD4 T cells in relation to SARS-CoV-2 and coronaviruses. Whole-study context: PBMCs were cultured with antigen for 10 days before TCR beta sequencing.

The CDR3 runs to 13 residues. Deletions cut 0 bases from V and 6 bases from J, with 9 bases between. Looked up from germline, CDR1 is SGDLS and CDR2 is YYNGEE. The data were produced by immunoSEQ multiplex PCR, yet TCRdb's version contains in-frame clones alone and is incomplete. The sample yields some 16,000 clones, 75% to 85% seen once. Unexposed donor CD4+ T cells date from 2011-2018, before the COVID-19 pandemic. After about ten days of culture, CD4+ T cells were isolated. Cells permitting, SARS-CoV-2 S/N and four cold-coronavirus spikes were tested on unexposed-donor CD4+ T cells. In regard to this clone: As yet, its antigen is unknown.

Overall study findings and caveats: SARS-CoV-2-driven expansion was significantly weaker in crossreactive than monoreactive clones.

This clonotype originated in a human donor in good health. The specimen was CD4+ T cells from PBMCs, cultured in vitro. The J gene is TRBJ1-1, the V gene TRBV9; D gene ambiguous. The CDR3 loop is CASSVGTRSEAFF. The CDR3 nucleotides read TGTGCCAGCAGCGTAGGAACACGCTCTGAAGCTTTCTTT.